The clone carrying this T cell receptor beta chain was observed a few times. Per the original data handling: Using reference gene primer amplification, nucleated cell counts were estimated. Repertoires were generated with immunoSEQ multiplex PCR, while TCRdb's copy carries only in-frame clones and drops some. From that table come the V and J calls and clone size; the DNA was used to work out D and trimming. This sample carries roughly 150,000 clones, around 86% of them seen once, and the ten largest clones take approximately 4.1%. The data originate from a study of blood T cell repertoires in COVID-19. The wider study: Acute and convalescent COVID-19 specimens originated in the United States, Italy and Spain. From T cells, B-cell-depleted T cells, or PBMCs came the material, which was cDNA or gDNA.

The J segment lost 8 bases and the V segment lost 4 bases, leaving 4 bases of the junction unmatched. Per the germline V gene, CDR1 is ENHRY and CDR2 is SYGVKD. CDR3 length: 14 amino acids. Sequenced input: peripheral blood. The chain uses TRBV10-3 and TRBJ2-1; 11 bases match TRBD2. The source of this sequence is a woman older than 75 with acute or convalescent COVID-19. CDR3 residues: CAISVLAGGYEQFF. CDR3 in DNA: TGTGCCATCAGTGTGCTAGCGGGAGGCTATGAGCAGTTCTTC.